This TCR beta chain came from a study of blood T cell repertoires in COVID-19. Using immunoSEQ multiplex PCR, the repertoire was profiled, and TCRdb retains in-frame clones only, with some absent. Of about 88,000 clones in the sample, 85% to 95% were seen once. The ends lost 2 bases at V and 7 bases at J; junction bases unmatched: 16. Germline loops: CDR1 MNHEY, CDR2 SMNVEV (reference sequence). This CDR3 is built from 18 residues. This clonotype was sampled from a man between 60 and 75 years old with acute or convalescent COVID-19. Sequenced: peripheral blood. This chain uses TRBV27 with TRBJ2-1, with 8 nucleotides matching TRBD2. The CDR3, as DNA: TGTGCCAGCAGTTTAATCGGGGACAATAGCGGGGTCCTTAATGAGCAGTTCTTC. As protein: CASSLIGDNSGVLNEQFF.